Shown below are 15 T cell receptor beta chains from a single sample sequenced in a study of radiation and T cells in renal cell carcinoma. Time point in this sample: blood 2 weeks post-SBRT. The treatment was: 15 Gy SBRT to primary tumor, nephrectomy 4 weeks later. Using immunoSEQ multiplex PCR, the repertoire was profiled, and TCRdb retains in-frame clones only, with some absent. The data contain tens of thousands of clones, about 80% of them singletons. The starting material was blood, obtained from a patient whose treatment included radiotherapy and nephrectomy. The receptors stem from a woman in her 70s with renal cell carcinoma.

This clone has only one observation. The chain combines TRBV18 with TRBJ1-1; TRBD1 might be the D (6 bases). Trimming left V 3 bases short and J 4 bases short, with 12 bases between. CDR1 is KGHSH and CDR2 is LQKENI in the germline V gene. This CDR3 has 14 amino acids. The CDR3, as DNA: TGTGCCAGCTCACCCACAGGGCAGGGCACTGAAGCTTTCTTT. It translates to CASSPTGQGTEAFF.

This clone was found a few times. The V gene is TRBV6-5, the J gene TRBJ2-2; D gene uncertain. Deletions cut 6 bases from V and 1 base from J, with 3 bases between. Germline values: CDR1 MNHEY, CDR2 SVGAGI. This CDR3 contains 12 residues. The CDR3 coding sequence is TGTGCCAGCAGAGAGAACACCGGGGAGCTGTTTTTT. Translating gives CASRENTGELFF.

V is TRBV7-9 and J is TRBJ2-6; 10 nucleotides match TRBD1. The CDR3 extends over 19 amino acids. Per germline, CDR1 SEHNR and CDR2 FQNEAQ (reference sequence). The J segment lost 2 bases and the V segment lost 2 bases, leaving 9 bases of the junction unmatched. This chain's CDR3 is CASSLPTGGGQAGANVLTF. Written as DNA, the CDR3 is TGTGCCAGCAGCTTACCGACAGGGGGCGGTCAGGCTGGGGCCAACGTCCTGACTTTC.

The chain uses TRBV5-5 and TRBJ1-1, with TRBD1 matching 8 bases. Germline CDR1 and CDR2: SGHKS and YYEKEE (reference sequence). The CDR3 runs to 12 residues. The ends lost 3 bases at V and 8 bases at J; junction bases unmatched: 3. The chain's CDR3 is CASSWDRREAFF. The CDR3 DNA reads as TGTGCCAGCAGCTGGGACAGGAGAGAAGCTTTCTTT.

The chain employs TRBV29-1 and TRBJ2-1, with D possibly being TRBD1 (8 bases). The V end was cut by 6 bases, the J end by 8 bases, with 14 bases between. Per the germline V gene, CDR1 is SQVTM and CDR2 is ANQGSEA. The CDR3 loop spans 12 amino acids. As DNA, the CDR3 is TGCAGCGTCGGGGGGACAGGAGATGAGCAGTTCTTC. As protein: CSVGGTGDEQFF.

The rearrangement joins TRBV11-2 to TRBJ2-1, with D possibly TRBD2 on 5 matching bases. Germline V gives CDR1 SGHAT, CDR2 FQNNGV. The CDR3 covers 13 residues. Trimming left V 5 bases short and J 8 bases short, with 13 bases between. In DNA form, the CDR3 reads TGTGCCAGCAGCGCAATGGGGAGACATGAGCAGTTCTTC. As protein: CASSAMGRHEQFF.

The chain employs TRBV7-3 and TRBJ2-3, with 9 bases identical to TRBD2. The ends lost 1 base at V and 3 bases at J; junction bases unmatched: 8. The CDR3 has 17 residues. CDR1 is SGHTA and CDR2 is FQGTGA in the germline V gene. DNA for the CDR3: TGTGCCAGCAGCTTAAGCGTAGCGGGAGTGGGGACAGATACGCAGTATTTT. It yields the protein CASSLSVAGVGTDTQYF. Full variable domain (remainder filled in from reference TRBV7-3 and TRBJ2-3): GAGVSQTPSNKVTEKGKYVELRCDPISGHTALYWYRQSLGQGPEFLIYFQGTGAADDSGLPNDRFFAVRPEGSVSTLKIQRTERGDSAVYLCASSLSVAGVGTDTQYFGPGTRLTVL.

The CDR3 loop is CASSFGRERGRSYEQYF. CDR3 nucleotide sequence: TGTGCCAGCAGCTTTGGAAGGGAGCGTGGGAGGTCCTACGAGCAGTACTTC. The chain employs TRBV5-4 and TRBJ2-7; D possibly corresponds to TRBD2 (6 bases). The V gene's germline CDR1 is SGHNT and CDR2 YYREEE (reference sequence). V dropped 2 bases and J dropped 1 base, with 19 bases sitting between them. The CDR3 is 17 amino acids.

V usage is TRBV19 and J usage is TRBJ2-7; 8 bases fit TRBD1. In germline, CDR1 is LNHDA, CDR2 SQIVND (reference sequence). V shed 8 bases, J shed 2 bases, and the junction held 11 bases outside the gene matches. The CDR3 consists of 15 residues. CDR3 loop: CASGVGGQGPYEQYF. In DNA form, the CDR3 reads TGTGCCAGTGGGGTAGGAGGACAGGGCCCCTACGAGCAGTACTTC.

The chain couples TRBV2 to TRBJ2-4; 9 bases match TRBD2. CDR1 SNHLY and CDR2 FYNNEI come from the germline V gene. Unmatched junction bases numbered 9, after V lost 5 bases and J lost 7 bases. The CDR3 length is 15 residues. The CDR3 region has the DNA TGTGCCAGCAGTTCTAAACGGGCGGGGGGGAACATTCAGTACTTC. Its protein is CASSSKRAGGNIQYF.

The J gene is TRBJ2-7, the V gene TRBV18; TRBD1 matches at 9 bases. The V gene's germline CDR1 is KGHSH and CDR2 LQKENI. The V and J ends lost 6 bases and 3 bases, in that order; junction bases with no gene match: 12. This CDR3 is built from 16 residues. The CDR3 protein is CASSIRPGQGIYEQYF. The CDR3 bases are TGTGCCAGCTCGATTCGACCGGGACAGGGAATCTACGAGCAGTACTTC.

This chain joins TRBV9 and TRBJ1-3; 7 positions match TRBD1. Trimming at V came to 3 bases and at J to 3 bases, leaving 6 bases not matched to a gene. The CDR3 contains 15 residues. CDR1 and CDR2 from the germline V gene are SGDLS and YYNGEE. The CDR3 loop is CASSASTGDGNTIYF. Written as DNA, the CDR3 is TGTGCCAGCAGCGCATCCACAGGGGATGGAAACACCATATATTTT. Full variable domain (missing parts from reference TRBV9 and TRBJ1-3): DSGVTQTPKHLITATGQRVTLRCSPRSGDLSVYWYQQSLDQGLQFLIQYYNGEERAKGNILERFSAQQFPDLHSELNLSSLELGDSALYFCASSASTGDGNTIYFGEGSWLTVV.

The sample holds a few counts of this clone. The V and J genes are TRBV5-4 and TRBJ2-1; 11 nucleotides line up with TRBD1. The CDR3 loop spans 16 amino acids. The germline gives CDR1 SGHNT, CDR2 YYREEE (reference sequence). V dropped 4 bases and J dropped 2; count of bases not matched to a gene: 5. The CDR3 protein is CASSPGQGGTYNEQFF. Written as DNA, the CDR3 is TGTGCCAGCAGCCCGGGACAGGGGGGAACCTACAATGAGCAGTTCTTC.

This clone has just a few counts. This rearrangement joins TRBV14 to TRBJ2-2; maybe TRBD2 (6 bases). The CDR3 spans 14 residues. V was shortened by 1 base and J by 4 bases, with 7 bases between the two germline ends. Germline V gene sequence: CDR1 SGHDN, CDR2 FVKESK. CDR3 region: CASSQVGGTGELFF. The CDR3, as DNA: TGTGCCAGCAGCCAAGTGGGAGGCACCGGGGAGCTGTTTTTT.

The J gene is TRBJ2-1, the V gene TRBV5-1; 10 bases agree with TRBD1. Germline V gene sequence: CDR1 SGHRS, CDR2 YFSETQ. Trimming at V came to 4 bases and at J to 9 bases, leaving 10 bases not matched to a gene. The CDR3 has 15 amino acids. The CDR3 DNA is TGCGCCAGCAGCAAACCGGGACAGGGGAGTGGTGAGCAGTTCTTC. Translated, it gives CASSKPGQGSGEQFF.